This TCR beta chain was observed in a study of blood T cell repertoires in COVID-19. Whole-study context: Sites across the United States, Italy and Spain contributed samples from acute and convalescent COVID-19.

This clone was found a few times. The same CDR3 arises from other DNA sequences in this sample as well. The assay was immunoSEQ multiplex PCR, and TCRdb's table has in-frame clones only and misses some. Among 150,000 to 200,000 clones listed, about four fifths were seen once. Specimen: PBMCs or T cells enriched from blood (not recorded which). This TCR was recovered from a man in his fifties or sixties who had recovered from COVID-19.

CDR3 coding DNA: TGCGCCAGCAGCCCAGGACAGGGGAAAGACACCATATATTTT. Protein: CASSPGQGKDTIYF. The J gene is TRBJ1-3, the V gene TRBV5-1, with 9 positions matching TRBD1. CDR1 is SGHRS, CDR2 YFSETQ, per germline. The CDR3 has 14 residues. The trim removed 4 bases at V and 8 bases at J, leaving 7 bases unmatched.